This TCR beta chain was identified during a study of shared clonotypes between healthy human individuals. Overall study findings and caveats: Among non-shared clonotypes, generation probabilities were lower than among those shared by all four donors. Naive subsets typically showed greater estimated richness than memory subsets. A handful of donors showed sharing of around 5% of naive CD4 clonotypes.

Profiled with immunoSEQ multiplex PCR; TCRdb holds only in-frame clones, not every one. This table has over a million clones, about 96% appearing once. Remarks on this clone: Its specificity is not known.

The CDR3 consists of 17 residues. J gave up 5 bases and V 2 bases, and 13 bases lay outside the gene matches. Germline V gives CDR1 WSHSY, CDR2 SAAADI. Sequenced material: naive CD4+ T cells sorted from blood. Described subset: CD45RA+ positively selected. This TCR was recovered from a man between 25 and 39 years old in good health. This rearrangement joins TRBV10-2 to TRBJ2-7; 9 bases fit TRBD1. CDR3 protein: CASSERPRTGERNEQYF. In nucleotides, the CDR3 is TGCGCCAGCAGTGAGAGGCCCCGGACAGGGGAGAGGAACGAGCAGTACTTC.